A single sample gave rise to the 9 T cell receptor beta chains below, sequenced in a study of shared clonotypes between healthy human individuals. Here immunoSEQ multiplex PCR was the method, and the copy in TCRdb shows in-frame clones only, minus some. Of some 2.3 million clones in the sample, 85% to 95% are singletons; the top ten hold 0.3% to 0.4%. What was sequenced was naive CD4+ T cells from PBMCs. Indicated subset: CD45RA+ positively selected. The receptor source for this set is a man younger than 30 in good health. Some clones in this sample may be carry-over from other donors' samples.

The CDR3 loop is CASSRAGTGELFF. The CDR3 region has the DNA TGCGCCAGCAGCCGAGCGGGAACCGGGGAGCTGTTTTTT. The chain employs TRBV5-1 and TRBJ2-2, with 7 positions matching TRBD2. Germline lookup yields CDR1 SGHRS and CDR2 YFSETQ. V lost 4 bases to trimming and J lost 5 bases; unmatched junction nucleotides: 2. CDR3 size: 13 residues. The variable domain in full, completed from reference TRBV5-1 and TRBJ2-2, reads KAGVTQTPRYLIKTRGQQVTLSCSPISGHRSVSWYQQTPGQGLQFLFEYFSETQRNKGNFPGRFSGRQFSNSRSEMNVSTLELGDSALYLCASSRAGTGELFFGEGSRLTVL.

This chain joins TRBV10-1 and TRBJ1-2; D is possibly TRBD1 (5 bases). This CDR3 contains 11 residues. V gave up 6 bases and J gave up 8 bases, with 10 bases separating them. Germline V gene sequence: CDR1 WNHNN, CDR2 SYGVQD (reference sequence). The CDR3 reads CASRGGEGYTF. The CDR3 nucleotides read TGCGCCAGCAGGGGGGGGGAGGGCTACACCTTC.

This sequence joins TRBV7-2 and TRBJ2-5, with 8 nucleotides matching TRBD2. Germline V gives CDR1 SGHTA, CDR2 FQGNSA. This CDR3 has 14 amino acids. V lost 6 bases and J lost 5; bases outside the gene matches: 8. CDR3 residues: CASRLLAAFETQYF. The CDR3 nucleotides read TGTGCCAGCAGGCTACTAGCGGCCTTTGAGACCCAGTACTTC.

In nucleotides, the CDR3 is TGCGCCAGCAGCCAAGAAGTTCCCTCTAGTGGGGGGCCCTCCTACGAGCAGTACTTC. Its protein is CASSQEVPSSGGPSYEQYF. The chain joins TRBV4-3 to TRBJ2-7, with D possibly called TRBD1 or TRBD2 (6 bases each). V lost 0 bases and J 0 bases, leaving 21 bases between the germline ends. CDR3 length: 19 amino acids. The germline V gene encodes CDR1 LGHNA and CDR2 YSLEER.

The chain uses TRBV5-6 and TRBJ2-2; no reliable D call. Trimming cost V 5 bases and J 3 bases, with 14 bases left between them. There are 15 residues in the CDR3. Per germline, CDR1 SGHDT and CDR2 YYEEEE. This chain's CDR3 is CASSEGLGYTGELFF. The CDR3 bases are TGTGCCAGCAGTGAAGGGCTCGGGTACACCGGGGAGCTGTTTTTT.

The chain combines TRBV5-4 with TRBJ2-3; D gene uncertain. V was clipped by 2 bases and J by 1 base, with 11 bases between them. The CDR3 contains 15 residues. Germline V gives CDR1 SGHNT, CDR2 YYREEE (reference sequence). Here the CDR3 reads CASSFTRTGTDTQYF. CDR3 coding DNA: TGTGCCAGCAGCTTTACCAGGACGGGCACAGATACGCAGTATTTT.

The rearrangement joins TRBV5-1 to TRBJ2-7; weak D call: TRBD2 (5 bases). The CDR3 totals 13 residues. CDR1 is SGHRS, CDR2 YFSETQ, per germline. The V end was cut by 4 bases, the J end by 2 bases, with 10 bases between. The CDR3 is CASSQREPYEQYF. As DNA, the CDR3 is TGCGCCAGCAGCCAGAGGGAACCCTACGAGCAGTACTTC.

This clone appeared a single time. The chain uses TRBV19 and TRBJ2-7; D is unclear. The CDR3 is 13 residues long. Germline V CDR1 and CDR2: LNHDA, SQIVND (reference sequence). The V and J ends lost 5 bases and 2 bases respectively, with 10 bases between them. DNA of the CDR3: TGTGCCAGTAGTCACAGAGCCCCCTACGAGCAGTACTTC. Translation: CASSHRAPYEQYF.

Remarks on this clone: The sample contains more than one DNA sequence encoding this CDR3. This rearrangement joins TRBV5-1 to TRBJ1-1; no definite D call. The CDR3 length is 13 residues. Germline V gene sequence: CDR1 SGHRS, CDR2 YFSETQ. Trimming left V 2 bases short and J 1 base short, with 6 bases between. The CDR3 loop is CASSFDRNTEAFF. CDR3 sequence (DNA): TGCGCCAGCAGCTTTGACCGGAACACTGAAGCTTTCTTT.